The present T cell receptor (beta chain) was sequenced within a study of T cell repertoires in cytomegalovirus infection (dated by TCRdb to about 2019). At the level of the whole study: Alongside well-studied HLA-B-restricted epitopes, the peptide stimulations were aimed at recently identified HLA-C-restricted CMV epitopes, whose presentation resists viral immunomodulation. The HLA type of each donor mattered for the analysis, because public TCR beta signatures pointed to carriage of CMV infection along with the matching HLA type. Overall results and qualifications from the work: Carriers of CMV infection plus the relevant HLA type were discriminated by the cumulative frequency of public TCR beta family members in the study cohort and in an independent roughly 350-donor cohort. The ex vivo response was dominated by HLA-C-restricted CMV-specific TCR beta clonotypes, and the single most frequent clonotype in two of eight donors was supplied by these HLA-C-restricted clonotypes.

The treatment or condition tag for this specimen amounts to: in vitro stimulation with specific CMV peptide epitopes to enrich CMV-specific T cells. Worth noting for this clonotype: The target of this receptor is not known. It has no much larger one-base neighbor in the sample; base qualities were not kept.

The run used an Illumina HiSeq 1500. Using fastp trimming at Q25 and MiXCR clonotype assembly, TCRdb reanalyzed the public sequencing data and kept in-frame beta chains. Rows matching on CDR3 protein sequence are summarized as one entry with the most common DNA and genes. Counted in this sample were about 920,000 distinct CDR3 sequences; about 33% of them appeared once. The top ten clones comprise under 15% of the sample. The CDR1 and CDR2 encoded by the germline V gene (reference sequence) are LNHDA and SQIVND. Cut back by 10 bases and 10 bases, the V and J ends lie 26 bases apart. Reading from cysteine to phenylalanine, the CDR3 counts 15 amino acids. The only DNA kept is the CDR3, 45 bases in frame from the first base.

The starting material was cultured CD8+ T cells from PBMCs, obtained from culture after CMV antigen stimulation. The chain employs TRBV19 and TRBJ2-1; the best D guess is TRBD2, with 5 bases matching. This TCR was sampled from a human donor in good health (CMV status not recorded). Some clones in this sample may be carry-over from other donors' samples. The sequenced DNA is TGTGCCACCTGGTCGACCTCGGGCGCGCCGGGAGAGCAGTTCTTC. This gives the protein CATWSTSGAPGEQFF.